These 19 T cell receptor beta chains came from one sample sequenced in a study of CD8 T cells in ankylosing spondylitis. TCRdb re-called the 5' RACE reads with MiXCR, one entry per CDR3 protein. Among over 150,000 distinct CDR3 sequences listed, 18% were seen once. The specimen sequenced was blood, either unsorted or a sorted T cell fraction (not recorded which). All receptors derive from a male donor aged 5-29 years with ankylosing spondylitis or in good health (not recorded which).

This clonotype has ten or more counts. The chain employs TRBV12-3 or TRBV12-4 and TRBJ2-6; the D is unclear. This CDR3 has 16 residues. V lost 3 bases and J 0 bases, leaving 9 bases between the germline ends. The CDR3 bases are TGTGCCAGCAGTTTCGATGGGCGCTCTGGGGCCAACGTCCTGACTTTC. Its protein is CASSFDGRSGANVLTF.

This clonotype was detected ten times or more. V usage is TRBV6-1 and J usage is TRBJ2-7, with 11 nucleotides matching TRBD1. The CDR3 runs 14 residues. The V segment lost 4 bases and the J segment 5 bases; nucleotides outside the gene matches: 4. Germline CDR1 and CDR2: MNHNS and SASEGT. CDR3 amino acids: CASSAGTGGDEQYF. Written as DNA, the CDR3 is TGTGCCAGCAGTGCCGGGACAGGGGGTGACGAGCAGTACTTC.

The J gene is TRBJ1-1, the V gene TRBV20-1; D call uncertain. CDR3 length: 12 amino acids. Per the germline V gene, CDR1 is DFQATT and CDR2 is SNEGSKA (reference sequence). The CDR3 DNA reads as TGCAGGGCCCTCGACGGTCACACTGAAGCTTTCTTT. It is translated as CRALDGHTEAFF.

This clonotype was observed many times. Germline and junction disagree at one end, which may indicate a read error. The rearrangement joins TRBV12-3 or TRBV12-4 to TRBJ2-1; 9 nucleotides match TRBD2. The CDR3 has 12 amino acids. The CDR3 reads CASRRIAGVMVF. DNA of the CDR3: TGTGCCAGCAGGAGAATAGCGGGAGTCATGGTCTTC.

This clonotype was found many times. The chain combines TRBV12-3 or TRBV12-4 with TRBJ2-3; a weak D match, TRBD2 (6 bases). The V end was cut by 6 bases, the J end by 6 bases, with 19 bases between. The CDR3 length is 15 residues. The CDR3: CASSLYGSRGDTQYF. The CDR3 DNA reads as TGTGCCAGCAGCCTATACGGTTCACGGGGGGATACGCAGTATTTT.

This clonotype has at least ten counts. The chain combines TRBV5-1 with TRBJ2-7, with 8 bases identical to TRBD2. CDR1 and CDR2 from the germline V gene are SGHRS and YFSETQ. After removal of 5 bases from V and 5 bases from J, the junction contained 6 bases not matched to a gene. This CDR3 region has 13 residues. This chain's CDR3 is CASRVSGSDEQYF. In DNA, the CDR3 is TGCGCCAGCAGAGTGAGCGGGAGCGACGAGCAGTACTTC.

The rearrangement uses TRBV20-1 and TRBJ2-1, with unresolved D. From germline, CDR1 is DFQATT and CDR2 SNEGSKA (reference sequence). CDR3 size: 11 residues. Trimming took off 2 bases at V and 8 bases at J, with 7 bases between the two ends. Here the CDR3 DNA reads TGCAGTGCTAGACTAGGGCATGAGCAGTTCTTC. Translation: CSARLGHEQFF.

V is TRBV30 and J is TRBJ2-5, with D unresolved. Germline CDR1 reads GTSNPN; CDR2 reads SVGIG (reference sequence). The V and J ends lost 2 bases and 0 bases respectively, with 4 bases between them. The CDR3 totals 12 residues. The DNA for the CDR3 is TGTGCCTGGAGTCGCAACCAAGAGACCCAGTACTTC. Translated: CAWSRNQETQYF.

This clonotype appeared a few times. The chain employs TRBV20-1 and TRBJ2-1; 11 nucleotides line up with TRBD2. Germline loops: CDR1 DFQATT, CDR2 SNEGSKA (reference sequence). Germline trimming cut 5 bases from V and 7 bases from J; bases unmatched to any gene: 10. The CDR3 sequence is 15 residues long. CDR3 DNA: TGCAGTGCTTCAGGACTAGCGGGCGGGTGGAATGAGCAGTTCTTC. Amino acids: CSASGLAGGWNEQFF.

The chain couples TRBV7-6 to TRBJ2-1; 7 bases are shared with TRBD1. The CDR3 runs to 13 residues. Germline V lookup: CDR1 SGHVS, CDR2 FNYEAQ. V was pared by 4 bases and J by 15 bases, with 12 bases of the junction left unmatched. The chain's CDR3 is CASSSDRVSSLFF. DNA for the CDR3: TGTGCCAGCAGCTCCGACAGGGTCTCCTCACTGTTCTTC.

The sample holds one count of this clonotype. The chain links TRBV5-6 to TRBJ2-2; 8 bases map to TRBD1. The CDR3 contains 15 residues. CDR1 and CDR2 (germline): SGHDT, YYEEEE. V lost 4 bases to trimming and J lost 6 bases; unmatched junction nucleotides: 8. The CDR3 here is CASSRQGPGPGELFF. DNA for the CDR3: TGTGCCAGCAGCAGACAGGGGCCGGGGCCCGGGGAGCTGTTTTTT.

This clonotype has a handful of counts. The chain is built from TRBV20-1 and TRBJ2-1; TRBD2 might be the D (5 bases). The V end was cut by 4 bases, the J end by 1 base, with 14 bases between. CDR1 and CDR2 (germline): DFQATT, SNEGSKA (reference sequence). This CDR3 comprises 15 residues. For the CDR3, the DNA is TGCAGTGCTAACCCAGGAGAGCGGTCCTACAATGAGCAGTTCTTC. This encodes CSANPGERSYNEQFF.

CDR3 DNA: TGCGCCAGCAGCCAAGGGACTAGCGTTACCGGGGAGCTGTTTTTT. As protein: CASSQGTSVTGELFF. This rearrangement joins TRBV4-3 to TRBJ2-2; TRBD2 matches at 9 bases. CDR1 and CDR2 from the germline V gene are LGHNA and YSLEER. The CDR3 covers 15 residues. Trimming cost V 1 base and J 5 bases; bases outside gene matches: 2.

This clonotype was observed many times. J is TRBJ2-5 and V is TRBV20-1, with 13 bases lining up with TRBD2. After removal of 4 bases from V and 9 bases from J, the junction contained 14 bases not matched to a gene. Germline CDR1 DFQATT, CDR2 SNEGSKA (reference sequence). There are 16 residues in the CDR3. The DNA of the CDR3 is TGCAGTGCTATAAACCCGGGGACTAGCGGGACCCTGGCCCAGTACTTC. This encodes CSAINPGTSGTLAQYF.

At least ten counts were recorded for this clonotype. The gene calls are TRBV6-2 or TRBV6-3 and TRBJ2-7, with 7 bases lining up with TRBD2. Germline assignment: CDR1 MNHEY and CDR2 SVGEGT. J lost 3 bases, V lost 0 bases, and 5 bases had no gene match. There are 15 residues in the CDR3. The CDR3 coding sequence is TGTGCCAGCAGTTACTCGCCGGCTAGCGGCTACGAGCAGTACTTC. Protein product: CASSYSPASGYEQYF.

There are many counts of this clonotype. The V and J genes are TRBV20-1 and TRBJ2-4, with a weak D call TRBD1 (5 bases). V shed 6 bases and J shed 3 bases, with 6 bases lying between them. Germline CDR1 reads DFQATT; CDR2 reads SNEGSKA (reference sequence). The CDR3 sequence is 11 residues long. The CDR3: CSARDKNIQYF. Here the CDR3 DNA reads TGCAGTGCCAGGGACAAAAACATTCAGTACTTC.

The table lists this clonotype with many counts. The gene calls are TRBV20-1 and TRBJ1-1; D is possibly TRBD1 (6 bases). Germline CDR1 DFQATT, CDR2 SNEGSKA (reference sequence). The CDR3 is 14 amino acids. Trimming removed 6 bases at V and 0 bases at J, with 14 bases between. In DNA form, the CDR3 reads TGCAGTGCCACACAGGGATTCATGAACACTGAAGCTTTCTTT. Amino acid sequence: CSATQGFMNTEAFF.

V usage is TRBV24-1 and J usage is TRBJ2-2; unclear D gene. Trimming removed 7 bases from V and 4 bases from J, with 9 bases in between. The germline V gene has CDR1 KGHDR and CDR2 SFDVKD. This CDR3 region has 13 residues. The CDR3 coding sequence is TGTGCCACCAGACGGACGGTCACCGGGGAGCTGTTTTTT. This sequence encodes CATRRTVTGELFF.

This clonotype was detected ten times or more. The V call is TRBV12-3 or TRBV12-4, the J call TRBJ1-5, with 9 bases fitting TRBD1. The CDR3 has 14 residues. Trimming took 7 bases from V and 5 from J; bases not matched to a gene: 6. The CDR3 nucleotides read TGTGCCAGCATCAAGGGACAGGGATATCAGCCCCAGCATTTT. It is translated as CASIKGQGYQPQHF.